This T cell receptor beta chain is from a study of shared clonotypes between healthy human individuals. Notes on the study in general: Sampling involved blood alone; tissue repertoires likely differ. Despite large depth, rarefaction showed incomplete sorted-subset sequencing.

Positive CCR7 selection of CD45RO-negative cells yielded the naive CD8 cells, and terminally differentiated effector memory CD45RA+ cells were excluded. Comments on this clone: No antigen is known for it.

TCRdb's copy holds only in-frame clones and misses some; the assay was immunoSEQ multiplex PCR. This repertoire shows hundreds of thousands of clones, 95% to 98% found once; its top ten account for 0.3% to 0.35%. The sample consisted of naive CD8+ T cells sorted from blood. The source of this sequence is a young man in good health.

The CDR3 DNA reads TGTGCCAGCAGCTCCTCCGGGACAGGGGGATATGGCTACACCTTC. Encoded protein: CASSSSGTGGYGYTF. V gene TRBV7-9 combines with J gene TRBJ1-2, with 11 bases identical to TRBD1. Germline V CDR1 and CDR2: SEHNR, FQNEAQ (reference sequence). J was trimmed by 5 bases and V by 4 bases; bases with no gene match: 6. This CDR3 is built from 15 residues. Complete variable domain (other parts from reference TRBV7-9 and TRBJ1-2): DTGVSQNPRHKITKRGQNVTFRCDPISEHNRLYWYRQTLGQGPEFLTYFQNEAQLEKSRLLSDRFSAERPKGSFSTLEIQRTEQGDSAMYLCASSSSGTGGYGYTFGSGTRLTVV.